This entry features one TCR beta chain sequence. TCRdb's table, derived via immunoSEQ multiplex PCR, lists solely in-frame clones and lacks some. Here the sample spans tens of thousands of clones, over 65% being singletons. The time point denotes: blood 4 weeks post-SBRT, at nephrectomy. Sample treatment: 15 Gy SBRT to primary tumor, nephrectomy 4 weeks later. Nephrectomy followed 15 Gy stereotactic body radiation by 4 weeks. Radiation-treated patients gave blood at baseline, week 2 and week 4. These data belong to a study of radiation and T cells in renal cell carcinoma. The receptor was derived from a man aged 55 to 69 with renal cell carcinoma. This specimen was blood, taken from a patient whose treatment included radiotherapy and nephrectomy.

The CDR3 here is CSVGGLNTGVPETF. The CDR3 nucleotides are TGCAGCGTTGGGGGCCTCAATACAGGGGTTCCGGAAACCTTC. The chain employs TRBV29-1 and TRBJ1-2; 7 bases fit TRBD1. Germline loops: CDR1 SQVTM, CDR2 ANQGSEA. CDR3 length equals 14 residues. The V gene end was trimmed by 4 bases and the J gene end by 14 bases; junction bases not matched to a gene: 19.